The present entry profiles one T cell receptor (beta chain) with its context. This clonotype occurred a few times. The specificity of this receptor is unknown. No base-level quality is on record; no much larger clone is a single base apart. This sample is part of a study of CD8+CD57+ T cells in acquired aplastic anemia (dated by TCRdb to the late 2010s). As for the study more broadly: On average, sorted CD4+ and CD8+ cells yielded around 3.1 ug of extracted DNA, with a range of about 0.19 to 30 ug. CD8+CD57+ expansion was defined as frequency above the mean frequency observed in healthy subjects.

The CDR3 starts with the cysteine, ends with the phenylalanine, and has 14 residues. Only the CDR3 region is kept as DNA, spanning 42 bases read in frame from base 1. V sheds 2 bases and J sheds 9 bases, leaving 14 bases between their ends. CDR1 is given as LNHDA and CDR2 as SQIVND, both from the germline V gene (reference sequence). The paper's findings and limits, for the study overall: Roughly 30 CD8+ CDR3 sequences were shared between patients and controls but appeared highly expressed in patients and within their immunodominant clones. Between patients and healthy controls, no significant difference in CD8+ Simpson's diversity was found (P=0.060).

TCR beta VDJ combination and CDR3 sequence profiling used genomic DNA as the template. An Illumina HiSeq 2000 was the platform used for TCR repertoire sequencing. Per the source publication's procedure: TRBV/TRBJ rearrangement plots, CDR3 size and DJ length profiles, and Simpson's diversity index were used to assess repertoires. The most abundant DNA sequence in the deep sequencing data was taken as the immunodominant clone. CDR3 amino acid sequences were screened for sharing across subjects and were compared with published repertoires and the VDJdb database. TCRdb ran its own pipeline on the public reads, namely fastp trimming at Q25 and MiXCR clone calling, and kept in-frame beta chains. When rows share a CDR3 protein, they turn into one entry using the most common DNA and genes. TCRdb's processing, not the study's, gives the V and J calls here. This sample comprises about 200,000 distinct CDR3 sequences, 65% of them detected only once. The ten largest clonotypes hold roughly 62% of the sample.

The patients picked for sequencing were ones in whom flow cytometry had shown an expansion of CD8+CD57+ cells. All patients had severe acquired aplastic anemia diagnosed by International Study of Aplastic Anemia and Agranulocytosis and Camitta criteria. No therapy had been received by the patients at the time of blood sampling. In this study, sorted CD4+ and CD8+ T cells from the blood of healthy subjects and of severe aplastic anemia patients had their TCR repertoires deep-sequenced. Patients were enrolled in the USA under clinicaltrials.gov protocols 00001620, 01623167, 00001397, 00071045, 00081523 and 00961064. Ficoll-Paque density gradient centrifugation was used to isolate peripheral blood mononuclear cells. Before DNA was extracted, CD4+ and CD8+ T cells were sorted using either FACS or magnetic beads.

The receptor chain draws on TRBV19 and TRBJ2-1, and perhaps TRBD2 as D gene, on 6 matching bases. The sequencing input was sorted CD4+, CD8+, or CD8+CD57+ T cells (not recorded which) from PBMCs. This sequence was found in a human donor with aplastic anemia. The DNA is TGTGCCAGTAGTATAATTCCTAGCGATCGTGAGCAGTTCTTC. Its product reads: CASSIIPSDREQFF.